The entry that follows covers one TCR beta chain sequence. No antigen is known for it. Germline CDR1 is MGHRA and CDR2 is YSYEKL. The germline V and J ends were trimmed by 1 base and 5 bases, with 9 bases remaining between them. This CDR3 is built from 15 residues. The sample originates from a study of regulatory T cells in long-lasting Graves disease. Study results and caveats: Persistent cases favored TRBV28, TRBJ1-2 and TRBJ2-5.

Time point of the sample: newly diagnosed GD, antithyroid drugs for less than 3 months. PBMC RNA served as the TCR library source. TCR beta libraries were built with iRepertoire HTBI primers and Arm-PCR of CDR3 regions. TCRdb re-called the multiplex PCR reads with MiXCR, one entry per CDR3 protein. This sample has about 470,000 distinct CDR3 sequences, with 15% found just once. Separately, the same data were catalogued under a study of T cells in Graves' hyperthyroidism and ophthalmopathy. From that paper: Patients aged 18 to 65 with hyperthyroidism were newly diagnosed, with duration under 2 months. Those patients with uncontrolled infection, other autoimmune disease, pregnancy or lactation were excluded.

The sequence was collected from a woman between 25 and 40 years old with Graves disease. J is TRBJ1-6 and V is TRBV4-1; D unresolved. The sequencing here drew on peripheral blood mononuclear cells (PBMCs), taken at new diagnosis, from a patient treated with antithyroid drugs. The CDR3 is CASSQVGTNNSPLHF. The DNA for the CDR3 is TGCGCCAGCAGCCAAGTTGGCACCAATAATTCACCCCTCCACTTT.